Reported below is one T cell receptor beta chain. What this receptor recognizes is not known. One base away there is no much larger clone; base qualities are not given. The cohort consisted of 600 to 750 healthy bone marrow donors. Cohort members were all nominally healthy when sampled, although unrecorded immune exposures were likely present. The donor was CMV seronegative and was included in the group of about 350 seronegative cohort members. A peripheral blood sample was collected from each donor, and TCR beta sequencing was performed on peripheral blood mononuclear cells. The Qiagen DNeasy Blood Extraction Kit was used to extract genomic DNA from the blood cell samples. These data are taken from a study of cytomegalovirus exposure and HLA in healthy donors (TCRdb year 2017). Turning to the overall study: An earlier analysis of roughly 610 of the donors reported 276 Gb of sequence data and 117 million unique TCR beta sequences obtained from roughly 180 million T cells. An early release covering roughly 600 HLA-typed donors comprised about 290 gigabases of sequencing data and 85 million or so unique TCR sequences. Among the approximately 400 genotyped donors, around 81% belonged to the genetic ancestry cluster associated with self-reported Caucasian donors. The study aimed to test whether signatures of past pathogen exposure could be identified by cataloging public T cell receptors. The study used immunosequencing to profile the T cell repertoires of approximately 640 subjects and linked those repertoires to cytomegalovirus serostatus. Along with the approximately 700-subject first cohort, a separate validation cohort of about 110 different subjects was used. High-throughput TCR immunosequencing, statistical association of individual TCRs with disease status, and machine learning were combined to predict cytomegalovirus infection status. A later analysis re-examined previously published TCR beta repertoires from roughly 650 donors and added high-resolution HLA genotyping to investigate patterns of TCR occurrence. The later analysis used no new phenotypic data to find candidate immune exposures, relying instead on TCR beta sequences and their occurrence across donors. An earlier analysis of around 540 of the donors applied high-throughput TCR beta sequencing to assess whether each TCR beta V gene segment acted as functional or pseudogenic. Donor age, sex, ethnicity and CMV serostatus were compiled together with the repertoire data. Genome-wide SNP genotypes for about 60% of the 666 donors were used in a later genetic analysis, which treated that subset as a discovery cohort. Every repertoire in the discovery cohort had been generated on one and the same sequencing platform. HLA typing covered class I and class II loci at four-digit resolution. Typing coverage differed by locus: A, B, C, DRB1 and DQB1 were typed in about 620-630 donors, DQA1 in about 550, DPA1 in 600 to 610, and DPB1 in 472. A few DR-DQ haplotypes were treated as single units for association and clustering because of strong linkage in the cohort. Among 398 genotyped donors of the cohort, an average of approximately 250,000 unique TCR beta nucleotide sequences were sequenced per donor, roughly 18% of them non-productive.

Paper-wide results and their limitations: HLA typing was unavailable for some donors at each locus, so association tests used only the typed subset. Specific HLA alleles were associated with roughly 16,000 TCR beta sequences at a false discovery rate of 0.05 in a later analysis. In the study, some 160 TCR beta chains were listed as associated with cytomegalovirus. Assigning TCR associations to individual alleles was difficult when HLA alleles, especially DR and DQ, strongly co-occurred. In a later genetic analysis, fewer N-insertions in productive TCRs were reported among donors in an Asian-associated ancestry cluster than the roughly 640-donor mean. While some public TCRs were present in many individuals, most TCR sequences turned up only very rarely across donors. A cluster of highly shared sequence variants was judged likely to represent a technical artifact of the sequencing pipeline. Linkage disequilibrium might explain the correlated functional status among segregating V segments, but an unknown experimental factor could not be excluded. In a later analysis, the rate of TCR association differed among HLA loci, with DRB1 alleles having the most associated TCRs and HLA-C alleles having the fewest. Some IMGT-functional V segments, including TRBV6-2 and TRBV6-3, could not be told apart with the 87-base-pair reads, so those segments were excluded. The earlier analysis of some 560 of the donors excluded about 16 rarely observed V segments, including chromosome 9 orphons, because counts were too low. A further reported finding was that TCR beta sequences accurately predicted the HLA-A and HLA-B alleles for most subjects in the first cohort. The only immune exposure information available for the cohort was CMV serostatus. V-gene and J-gene trimming of TCR beta chains was associated with a missense DCLRE1C variant in a later genetic analysis, and the association was replicated in an independent cohort. According to the authors, the approach could potentially be generalized to other disease states and immunological phenotypes. In a later analysis, several top co-occurrence clusters were reported to appear linked to parvovirus B19, influenza, CMV and Epstein-Barr virus. In this cohort, only TCR beta chains were sequenced, and detectable features were limited by the absence of alpha or paired-chain data. Most CMV-associated TCR beta chains appeared to be HLA-restricted in a later analysis, and the HLA associations seemed to be driven largely by CMV exposure. In both the original and validation cohorts, the classifier was reported to diagnose cytomegalovirus status with high specificity and sensitivity. In a later analysis, HLA-associated TCR beta chains were found to be more clonally expanded and to have lower generation probabilities than equally common non-associated chains. In vitro tests confirmed that a few of the cytomegalovirus-associated TCR beta chains recognize cytomegalovirus antigens. In an earlier analysis of 587 of the donors, most TCR beta V segments appeared in productive rearrangements about 87% or about 30% of the time, broadly matching IMGT annotations. Roughly uniform sequencing depth across donors was assumed in presence/absence analyses, although this assumption may not hold.

The library was produced with the immunoSEQ multiplex PCR assay. For the multiplex PCR, a mixture combining 60 forward primers for TCR Vbeta segments and 13 reverse primers for TCR Jbeta segments was used. The CDR3 region of rearranged TCR beta genes was amplified from genomic DNA by a multiplex PCR assay. The Illumina HiSeq System was used to sequence the amplified TCR beta libraries as 87-base-pair reads. The authors' analysis ran thus. Across the 640 or so repertoires, a later analysis counted about 81 million unique TCR beta chains, around 11 million of which were shared by at least two donors. Raw reads were error-corrected and collapsed into unique sequences with a nearest-neighbor algorithm that merged closely related sequences to remove PCR and sequencing errors. CDR3 sequences were aligned to IMGT reference sequences to assign V, D and J gene segments. Each retained sequence needed at least a six-nucleotide match to both a V gene segment and a J gene segment. Rearrangements were classified as productive when the CDR3 lacked stop codons and remained in frame with V and J, and all other rearrangements were classified as non-productive. CDR3 was defined by IMGT convention, running from the second conserved V-encoded cysteine to the conserved J-encoded phenylalanine. In an earlier analysis of approximately 590 of the donors, sequences lacking an unambiguous match to a single V gene segment were excluded. In an earlier analysis of 450 to 750 of the donors, a V segment was called functional when productive rearrangements were above 56.7%, and segregating when the standard deviation between donors exceeded 5%. A statistical classification framework was built for diagnosing cytomegalovirus status from the catalog of TCR beta chain sequences. V and J gene assignment, in a later analysis, came from comparing TCR nucleotide sequences with IMGT/GENE-DB human TR gene sequences. A later analysis assigned CDR3 sequences and most-parsimonious VDJ recombination scenarios with the TCRdist pipeline. A later analysis defined each TCR beta chain by its CDR3 amino acid sequence plus V-gene family, and excluded reads lacking a unique V-gene family. As a way to deal with suspected cross-contamination and a sequencing artifact, a later analysis dropped more than 500 nucleotide sequences that were highly shared and had low generation probability. A later analysis calculated a clonal expansion index for each public chain from normalized within-repertoire ranks of inferred template counts. In a later analysis, generation probabilities were computed with a VDJ recombination model fitted to out-of-frame rearrangements, and the resulting probabilities were checked against IGoR. In a later analysis, TCR-TCR, TCR-HLA and TCR-CMV co-occurrence was scored with hypergeometric tests, and a repertoire-size bias correction was applied to TCR pairs. A later analysis estimated false discovery rates by permuting HLA or CMV assignments 20 times. In a later analysis, co-occurring TCRs were grouped using DBSCAN, with TCRdist sequence similarity added in when clustering inside HLA-allele-positive subsets. For co-occurrence clustering, repertoires with fewer than 30,000 or more than 120,000 public chains were excluded, along with 5 or 6 repertoires with anomalous nucleotide sharing. In TCRdb, the immuneACCESS table is reduced to in-frame sequences with V and J assigned. These tables do not hold every clone; where another copy was compared, an unresolved V gene accounts for under half, and the others remain unexplained. D and trimming were read from the DNA, whereas the V and J calls and clone size are those reported in that table. The sample has some 180,000 clones on record, roughly four fifths of them singletons. Around 1.6% of the sample is held by the ten biggest clonotypes.

The CDR3 holds 18 amino acids from the cysteine to the phenylalanine. Only the CDR3 portion is preserved as DNA: 54 bases, with reading frame beginning at the first base. The germline V gene (reference sequence) provides CDR1 GTSNPN and CDR2 SVGIG. V is reduced by 0 bases and J by 3 bases, leaving a spacing of 18 bases between them. Sequencing was carried out using PBMCs. The source is a man in his late teens or twenties in good health and CMV-seronegative. The chain joins TRBV30 to TRBJ2-6; tentative D gene TRBD2, with 6 bases matching. The CDR3 is CAWSVLGAGLYGANVLTF. The sequenced DNA is TGTGCCTGGAGTGTACTTGGGGCGGGATTATATGGGGCCAACGTCCTGACTTTC.